One and the same sample provided the 30 T cell receptor beta chains below, sequenced in a study of T cell repertoires in cytomegalovirus infection. TCRdb called the reads again in MiXCR, with one record for every CDR3 protein. The table has 800,000 to 950,000 distinct CDR3 sequences, 30% to 35% seen once. Their antigens are not known. The material was cultured CD8+ T cells from PBMCs, obtained from culture after CMV antigen stimulation. These receptors were collected from a human donor in good health (CMV status not recorded). Some clones in this sample may be carry-over from other donors' samples.

The chain employs TRBV10-3 and TRBJ1-2, with D perhaps matching TRBD1 (6 bases). The CDR3 length is 11 residues. Germline CDR1 is ENHRY and CDR2 is SYGVKD. Deletions cut 6 bases from V and 8 bases from J, with 10 bases between. The CDR3 is CAIRGAPGYTF. The CDR3 DNA reads as TGTGCCATCAGGGGGGCGCCGGGCTACACCTTC.

V is TRBV2 and J is TRBJ2-1; D gene unclear. CDR3 length equals 13 residues. Germline CDR1 SNHLY, CDR2 FYNNEI. V was trimmed by 5 bases and J by 9 bases, leaving 14 bases between them. The CDR3 reads CASSPWPQREQFF. CDR3 DNA sequence: TGTGCCAGCAGTCCGTGGCCGCAACGTGAGCAGTTCTTC.

This clonotype was recorded a few times. The gene calls are TRBV5-5 and TRBJ2-7, with no clear D. CDR3 size: 13 residues. CDR1 is SGHKS, CDR2 YYEKEE, per germline (reference sequence). V lost 4 bases, J lost 6 bases, and 14 bases lay in between. The DNA of the CDR3 is TGTGCCAGCAGCCTGCCCCCTTGGGGCGAGCAGTACGTC. Protein: CASSLPPWGEQYV.

The genes are TRBV12-3 or TRBV12-4 and TRBJ1-4; D gene unclear. The CDR3 contains 14 residues. Trimming pared 8 bases from V and 5 bases from J, leaving 15 bases between. DNA for the CDR3: TGTGCCAGCGGACCCGCCAGCAGAAATGAAAAACTGTTTTTT. This gives the protein CASGPASRNEKLFF.

There are a few counts of this clonotype. The CDR3 DNA is TGTGCCAGCAGCTTTAGCGGGCCCTACAATGAGCAGTTCTTC. Protein product: CASSFSGPYNEQFF. This rearrangement joins TRBV7-6 to TRBJ2-1; 7 bases align to TRBD2. CDR1 and CDR2 (germline): SGHVS, FNYEAQ. CDR3 length: 14 residues. V was pared by 3 bases and J by 2 bases, with 1 base of the junction left unmatched.

This sequence joins TRBV2 and TRBJ1-1; no reliable D call. Germline V gives CDR1 SNHLY, CDR2 FYNNEI. This CDR3 is 12 amino acids long. V lost 4 bases and J 4 bases, leaving 7 bases between the germline ends. This CDR3 reads CASSGRVTEAFF. CDR3 nucleotide sequence: TGTGCCAGCAGTGGGAGGGTCACTGAAGCTTTCTTT.

V and J are TRBV5-6 and TRBJ1-5; a weak D match, TRBD1 (5 bases). Trimming removed 3 bases from V and 0 bases from J, with 13 bases in between. Germline CDR1 reads SGHDT; CDR2 reads YYEEEE. The CDR3 consists of 16 residues. CDR3 region: CASSSGGGASNQPQHF. CDR3 coding DNA: TGTGCCAGCAGCTCCGGAGGAGGGGCTAGCAATCAGCCCCAGCATTTT.

The chain carries TRBV5-1 and TRBJ2-3, with a possible D match to TRBD1 (5 bases). The germline V gene has CDR1 SGHRS and CDR2 YFSETQ. With 0 bases removed from V and 2 bases from J, the gap between germline ends came to 16 bases. The CDR3 runs 17 residues. DNA for the CDR3: TGCGCCAGCAGCTTGGCGGGCGACAGAGCGCCCACAGATACGCAGTATTTT. Residues: CASSLAGDRAPTDTQYF.

Remarks on this clonotype: This may be a read error, as it is one base from a much larger clone. The chain couples TRBV7-8 to TRBJ2-1; D call uncertain. The CDR3 has 13 amino acids. Germline values: CDR1 SGHVS, CDR2 FQNEAQ. CDR3 bases: TGTACCAGCAGCTTAGACTCTGGTATTGAGCAGTTCTTC. Amino acid sequence: CTSSLDSGIEQFF.

The chain joins TRBV24-1 to TRBJ2-2; D is unresolved. Trimming cost V 9 bases and J 7 bases, with 5 bases left between them. The CDR3 consists of 10 residues. Germline CDR1 KGHDR, CDR2 SFDVKD. The CDR3 here is CATPDGELFF. CDR3 DNA sequence: TGTGCCACCCCAGACGGGGAGCTGTTTTTT.

The chain links TRBV6-2 or TRBV6-3 to TRBJ2-1; D is possibly TRBD1 (6 bases). This CDR3 comprises 17 residues. Germline assignment: CDR1 MNHEY and CDR2 SVGEGT. Trimming pared 2 bases from V and 7 bases from J, leaving 21 bases between. In DNA form, the CDR3 reads TGTGCCAGCAGTTACCCTAACGGGTGGGGGCGCGGGAATGAGCAGTTCTTC. It yields the protein CASSYPNGWGRGNEQFF.

A note on this clonotype: A read error may account for a junction end that differs from germline. CDR3 nucleotide sequence: TGTGCCAGCAGCAGGATCACCGGGGAGCGGTTTTTT. As protein: CASSRITGERFF. The rearrangement joins TRBV7-6 to TRBJ2-2, with a possible D match to TRBD2 (5 bases). CDR3 size: 12 residues. Germline V lookup: CDR1 SGHVS, CDR2 FNYEAQ.

This clonotype was seen a handful of times. The V gene is TRBV7-9, the J gene TRBJ2-4, with D perhaps matching TRBD1 or TRBD2 (6 bases each). With 3 bases removed from V and 1 base from J, the gap between germline ends came to 22 bases. The CDR3 runs 19 residues. CDR1 is SEHNR, CDR2 FQNEAQ, per germline (reference sequence). In DNA, the CDR3 is TGTGCCAGCAGCTTTTGGGGGGCCGGGGGCAATCCGGCCAAAAACATTCAGTACTTC. Translated, it gives CASSFWGAGGNPAKNIQYF.

In its sample, this clonotype was seen many times. The gene calls are TRBV7-6 and TRBJ2-1; perhaps D is TRBD1 or TRBD2 (5 bases each). With 6 bases removed from V and 1 base from J, the gap between germline ends came to 13 bases. CDR3 length: 15 amino acids. The V gene's germline CDR1 is SGHVS and CDR2 FNYEAQ. The CDR3 DNA follows: TGTGCCAGCAGTCCCGGGACCGATTCCTACAATGAGCAGTTCTTC. This gives the protein CASSPGTDSYNEQFF. Drawing the rest from reference TRBV7-6 and TRBJ2-1, the complete variable domain is GAGVSQSPRYKVTKRGQDVALRCDPISGHVSLYWYRQALGQGPEFLTYFNYEAQQDKSGLPNDRFSAERPEGSISTLTIQRTEQRDSAMYRCASSPGTDSYNEQFFGPGTRLTVL.

This clonotype appeared a few times. The rearrangement links TRBV5-4 to TRBJ1-6; D may be TRBD1 (5 bases). CDR1 is SGHNT and CDR2 is YYREEE in the germline V gene (reference sequence). Trimming stripped 3 bases from V and 9 bases from J, with 19 bases between. This CDR3 comprises 16 residues. CDR3 protein: CASSSWGTTLSSPLHF. Here the CDR3 DNA reads TGTGCCAGCAGCTCCTGGGGCACGACTCTAAGTTCACCCCTCCACTTT.

This chain links TRBV6-6 with TRBJ1-4; D perhaps matches TRBD1 (5 bases). Germline V CDR1 and CDR2: MNHNY, SVGAGI (reference sequence). V lost 4 bases and J lost 0, with 21 bases in between. The CDR3 is 19 residues long. This CDR3 reads CASSFFQGGSHPTNEKLFF. CDR3 nucleotides: TGTGCCAGCAGTTTTTTCCAGGGTGGGTCGCACCCAACTAATGAAAAACTGTTTTTT.

This clonotype was detected only a few times. This chain joins TRBV6-5 and TRBJ2-5; D is uncertain. Deletions cut 2 bases from V and 1 base from J, with 5 bases between. The CDR3 consists of 13 residues. Germline V gene sequence: CDR1 MNHEY, CDR2 SVGAGI. This chain's CDR3 is CASSYNTQETQYF. CDR3 DNA: TGTGCCAGCAGTTACAACACCCAAGAGACCCAGTACTTC.

The J gene is TRBJ1-6, the V gene TRBV6-5, with D tentatively TRBD1 (5 bases). Trimming took off 1 base at V and 8 bases at J, with 15 bases between the two ends. Germline assignment: CDR1 MNHEY and CDR2 SVGAGI. This CDR3 spans 16 amino acids. CDR3 in DNA: TGTGCCAGCAGTTACTTATCAGGGCCGGGTGATTCACCCCTCCACTTT. This gives the protein CASSYLSGPGDSPLHF.

This clonotype showed up just once. V is TRBV4-3 and J is TRBJ2-1; TRBD2 matches at 7 bases. Germline values: CDR1 LGHNA, CDR2 YSLEER. The CDR3 has 15 amino acids. With 0 bases clipped from V and 7 bases from J, the junction kept 6 bases outside the gene matches. The CDR3: CASSQDVTRGNEQFF. CDR3 coding DNA: TGCGCCAGCAGCCAAGATGTTACGCGGGGGAATGAGCAGTTCTTC.

This clonotype has a handful of counts. The chain carries TRBV12-3 or TRBV12-4 and TRBJ2-1; 16 bases align to TRBD2. J was trimmed by 8 bases and V by 5 bases; bases with no gene match: 12. The CDR3 has 18 residues. For the CDR3, the DNA is TGTGCCAGCAGTCCCGGGACTAGCGGGGGGGCAGGTCAAGATGAGCAGTTCTTC. It encodes CASSPGTSGGAGQDEQFF.

In this sample, this clonotype turned up a few times. The chain employs TRBV6-1 and TRBJ2-7, with TRBD1 matching 8 bases. CDR1 MNHNS and CDR2 SASEGT come from the germline V gene. The junction had 10 bases not matched to a gene; V was cut back by 9 bases and J by 6 bases. The CDR3 covers 13 residues. The CDR3 coding sequence is TGTGCCAGGAGACAGGGGTTCAACTCCGAGCAGTACTTC. Translation gives CARRQGFNSEQYF.

This chain links TRBV5-6 with TRBJ1-6, with 8 bases identical to TRBD1. V lost 4 bases and J lost 10; bases outside the gene matches: 10. The germline V gene encodes CDR1 SGHDT and CDR2 YYEEEE. The CDR3 totals 15 residues. The CDR3 region has the DNA TGTGCCAGCAGCATTGGGACAGGCGGTTTGTCACCCCTCCACTTT. Protein product: CASSIGTGGLSPLHF.

There are a few counts of this clonotype. V gene TRBV7-9 combines with J gene TRBJ2-1, with D possibly TRBD2 on 5 matching bases. The V gene lost 8 bases and the J gene lost 7 bases, with 12 bases spanning the gap. This CDR3 region has 12 residues. The germline V gene encodes CDR1 SEHNR and CDR2 FQNEAQ (reference sequence). The CDR3 coding sequence is TGTGCCAGCCCCCTGGGGAGAAATGAGCAGTTCTTC. Its translation is CASPLGRNEQFF. Based on the CDR3 plus reference TRBV7-9 and TRBJ2-1, the full variable domain is DTGVSQNPRHKITKRGQNVTFRCDPISEHNRLYWYRQTLGQGPEFLTYFQNEAQLEKSRLLSDRFSAERPKGSFSTLEIQRTEQGDSAMYLCASPLGRNEQFFGPGTRLTVL.

The chain carries TRBV7-9 and TRBJ2-3; 8 positions match TRBD1. The CDR3 sequence is 15 residues long. Germline V gene sequence: CDR1 SEHNR, CDR2 FQNEAQ (reference sequence). With V trimmed by 3 bases and J by 5 bases, 7 bases remained unmatched. The CDR3 region has the DNA TGTGCCAGCAGCTTCGGGACAGGAGGTGTAGATACGCAGTATTTT. Translated, it gives CASSFGTGGVDTQYF.

This clonotype was seen many times. The rearrangement uses TRBV28 and TRBJ1-4, with 8 bases fitting TRBD1. The germline CDR1 and CDR2 sequences are MDHEN and SYDVKM. This CDR3 region has 15 residues. V shed 3 bases, J shed 7 bases, and the junction held 7 bases outside the gene matches. Here the CDR3 reads CASSFVSGGSEKLFF. The CDR3 region has the DNA TGTGCCAGCAGTTTTGTATCAGGGGGCAGTGAAAAACTGTTTTTT.

In regard to this clonotype: One base away lies a much larger clone, so this may be a sequencing read error. The chain couples TRBV2 to TRBJ2-7; unclear D gene. Germline V gives CDR1 SNHLY, CDR2 FYNNEI. This CDR3 contains 12 residues. CDR3 nucleotides: TGTACCAGCAAGAACATTCTTTACGAGCAGTACGTC. This translates into CTSKNILYEQYV.

V and J are TRBV6-2 or TRBV6-3 and TRBJ2-1; 7 bases are a match to TRBD2. The CDR3 totals 15 residues. Germline CDR1 MNHEY, CDR2 SVGEGT. The trim removed 4 bases at V and 9 bases at J, leaving 12 bases unmatched. This CDR3 reads CASSFGVGGWSEQFF. Written as DNA, the CDR3 is TGTGCCAGCAGTTTTGGGGTGGGAGGGTGGAGTGAGCAGTTCTTC.

The chain carries TRBV5-8 and TRBJ2-5; 9 bases map to TRBD1. The V segment lost 2 bases and the J segment 5 bases; nucleotides outside the gene matches: 1. Germline loops: CDR1 SGHTS, CDR2 YDEGEE. CDR3 length equals 13 residues. DNA of the CDR3: TGTGCCAGCAGCTTTGACAGGGGGGAGACCCAGTACTTC. Its protein product is CASSFDRGETQYF. The full variable domain, its missing parts supplied by reference TRBV5-8 and TRBJ2-5, is EAGVTQSPTHLIKTRGQQATLRCSPISGHTSVYWYQQALGLGLQFLLWYDEGEERNRGNFPPRFSGRQFPNYSSELNVNALELEDSALYLCASSFDRGETQYFGPGTRLLVL.

The chain couples TRBV6-5 to TRBJ1-6; TRBD1 aligns across 9 bases. Looked up from germline, CDR1 is MNHEY and CDR2 is SVGAGI. Trimming removed 0 bases from V and 8 bases from J; junction bases left unmatched: 2. The CDR3 spans 15 residues. The CDR3 coding sequence is TGTGCCAGCAGTTACTCGTGGGACAGGGATTCACCCCTCCACTTT. Residues: CASSYSWDRDSPLHF.

This clonotype has ten or more counts. The chain uses TRBV7-6 and TRBJ1-1, with D possibly being TRBD1 (5 bases). Deletions cut 2 bases from V and 6 bases from J, with 13 bases between. This CDR3 spans 14 amino acids. Germline values: CDR1 SGHVS, CDR2 FNYEAQ. The CDR3 loop reads CASSLFRSGAEAFF. The CDR3 nucleotides read TGTGCCAGCAGCTTATTTAGGTCGGGGGCTGAAGCTTTCTTT.